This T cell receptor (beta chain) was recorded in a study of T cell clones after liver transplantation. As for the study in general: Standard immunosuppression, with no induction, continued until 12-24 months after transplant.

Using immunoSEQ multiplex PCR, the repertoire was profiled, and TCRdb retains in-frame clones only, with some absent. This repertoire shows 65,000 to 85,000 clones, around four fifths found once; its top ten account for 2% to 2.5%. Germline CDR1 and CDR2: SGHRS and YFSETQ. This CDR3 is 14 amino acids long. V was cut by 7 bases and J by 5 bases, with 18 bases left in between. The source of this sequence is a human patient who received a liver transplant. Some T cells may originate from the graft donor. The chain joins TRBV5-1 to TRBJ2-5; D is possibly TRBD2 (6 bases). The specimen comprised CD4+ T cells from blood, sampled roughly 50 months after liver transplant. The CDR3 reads CASGEELQRETQYF. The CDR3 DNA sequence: TGCGCCAGCGGGGAGGAACTCCAGAGGGAGACCCAGTACTTC. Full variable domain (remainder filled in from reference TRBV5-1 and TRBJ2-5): KAGVTQTPRYLIKTRGQQVTLSCSPISGHRSVSWYQQTPGQGLQFLFEYFSETQRNKGNFPGRFSGRQFSNSRSEMNVSTLELGDSALYLCASGEELQRETQYFGPGTRLLVL.